This TCR beta chain was documented in a study of identical twins. Germline loops: CDR1 DFQATT, CDR2 SNEGSKA (reference sequence). The CDR3 sequence is 19 residues long. The V and J ends lost 0 bases and 0 bases, in that order; junction bases with no gene match: 8. TCRdb re-analysed the 5' RACE reads in MiXCR, keeping a single row per CDR3 protein. Here the sample spans 520,000 or so distinct CDR3 sequences, roughly a fifth being singletons. A few counts support this clonotype. The sample was also linked to a second study, of T cells expressing NK-cell markers.

The chain carries TRBV20-1 and TRBJ2-1, with 13 nucleotides matching TRBD2. The source material was CD4+ T cells sorted from blood. The receptor comes from a young woman in good health. The CDR3 nucleotides read TGCAGTGCTAGAGACCCGGGACTAGCGGGGCGAAGCTCCTACAATGAGCAGTTCTTC. Protein product: CSARDPGLAGRSSYNEQFF.